The sequence of this T cell receptor (beta chain) was determined in a study of response to subunit inactivated influenza vaccine. Overall study results and limits: Only a handful of new T cells, the authors suggested, are recruited with each seasonal influenza vaccination.

V lost 1 base and J lost 5, with 17 bases in between. The CDR3 covers 16 residues. CDR1 and CDR2 from the germline V gene are MGHRA and YSYEKL. This clonotype was counted at least ten times. What it binds is unknown. One entry per CDR3 protein results from TCRdb running MiXCR on the RT-PCR reads. The sample consists of more than 150,000 distinct CDR3 sequences, about a tenth of them appearing once. Sample: non-naive T cells sorted from PBMCs, taken on the day of vaccination. The TCR was taken from a man between 50 and 59 years old who received an inactivated influenza vaccine. The chain has TRBV4-1 and TRBJ1-2; no definite D call. The CDR3 sequence: CASSQGPNARLYGYTF. In DNA, the CDR3 is TGCGCCAGCAGCCAAGGCCCCAACGCCCGACTTTATGGCTACACCTTC.